A single sample gave rise to the 20 T cell receptor beta chains below, sequenced in a study of blood T cell repertoires in COVID-19. Only in-frame clones appear in the TCRdb table, and some are missing; sequencing was by immunoSEQ multiplex PCR. The repertoire holds about 190,000 clones, with around 89% as singletons. Sequenced: peripheral blood. These receptors originate from a human donor in a cohort sampled during active COVID-19.

The table lists this clone with a few counts. The rearrangement links TRBV4-2 to TRBJ2-1, with 8 bases that match TRBD2. Trimming removed 4 bases from V and 8 bases from J; junction bases left unmatched: 13. The CDR3 is made up of 16 amino acids. Germline V gene data show CDR1 as LGHNA and CDR2 as YNFKEQ. CDR3 region: CASSLTSGRSGDEQFF. The CDR3 region has the DNA TGTGCCAGCAGCCTGACCAGCGGGAGAAGCGGCGATGAGCAGTTCTTC.

As regards this clone: Different DNA sequences within this sample yield the same CDR3. The chain joins TRBV12-3 or TRBV12-4 to TRBJ2-1, with D hard to call. The CDR3 has 11 amino acids. V was shortened by 1 base and J by 9 bases, with 4 bases between the two germline ends. Written as DNA, the CDR3 is TGTGCCAGCAGTTTAGGTAGTGAGCAGTTCTTC. Translation gives CASSLGSEQFF.

The V gene is TRBV21-1, the J gene TRBJ2-7; TRBD1 reflects the table's D call only, with no check against the DNA. TRBV21-1 is given as a pseudogene. CDR3 size: 17 residues. CDR3 DNA sequence: TGTGCCAGCAGCAAGTTGGTACAAGGGACAGGGTGTTACGAGCAGTACTTC. This codes for CASSKLVQGTGCYEQYF.

The V gene is TRBV7-2, the J gene TRBJ2-7; TRBD1 might be the D (5 bases). CDR3 length: 12 amino acids. The V and J ends lost 5 bases and 9 bases respectively, with 14 bases between them. Germline V gene data show CDR1 as SGHTA and CDR2 as FQGNSA. The CDR3 loop is CASSLGAGPQYF. CDR3 in DNA: TGTGCCAGCAGCCTTGGGGCCGGGCCGCAGTACTTC.

The table lists this clone with a count of one. The chain uses TRBV9 and TRBJ1-1, with 7 bases identical to TRBD1. Germline V lookup: CDR1 SGDLS, CDR2 YYNGEE. This CDR3 contains 14 residues. V shed 4 bases and J 4 bases; nucleotides not matched to a gene: 7. In DNA form, the CDR3 reads TGTGCCAGCAGCTCATTACAGGGGTCCACTGAAGCTTTCTTT. Amino acids: CASSSLQGSTEAFF.

Here the CDR3 DNA reads TGCGCCAGCAGCTTCCGGGGACTACCTTACAATGAGCAGTTCTTC. Protein sequence: CASSFRGLPYNEQFF. This chain connects TRBV5-1 to TRBJ2-1; 7 nucleotides agree with TRBD2. V gave up 2 bases and J gave up 4 bases; unmatched junction bases: 6. The CDR3 runs to 15 residues. CDR1 is SGHRS and CDR2 is YFSETQ in the germline V gene.

The V gene is TRBV28, the J gene TRBJ2-1, with unresolved D. In germline, CDR1 is MDHEN, CDR2 SYDVKM. CDR3 length: 13 residues. CDR3 DNA sequence: TGTGCTCCACTAAAGAGCCAGTTTAATGAGCAGTTCTTC. This gives the protein CAPLKSQFNEQFF.

The rearrangement joins TRBV19 to TRBJ2-7; TRBD2 is a possible D gene (5 bases). V was cut by 3 bases and J by 5 bases, with 14 bases left in between. Germline CDR1 reads LNHDA; CDR2 reads SQIVND (reference sequence). The CDR3 length is 14 residues. The CDR3 sequence: CASSIFRGSHEQYF. The DNA of the CDR3 is TGTGCCAGTAGTATTTTTCGAGGGTCCCACGAGCAGTACTTC.

The sample holds one count of this clone. V gene TRBV28 combines with J gene TRBJ1-1; TRBD1 might be the D (6 bases). Germline values: CDR1 MDHEN, CDR2 SYDVKM. This CDR3 region has 15 residues. Trimming pared 2 bases from V and 10 bases from J, leaving 20 bases between. The CDR3 is CASSLLLGGAGVAFF. CDR3 DNA: TGTGCCAGCAGTTTACTACTCGGGGGGGCCGGGGTAGCTTTCTTT.

This chain links TRBV7-9 with TRBJ2-2, with a possible D match to TRBD2 (6 bases). This CDR3 is 16 amino acids long. The germline V gene has CDR1 SEHNR and CDR2 FQNEAQ (reference sequence). V was clipped by 5 bases and J by 1 base, with 14 bases between them. CDR3 nucleotide sequence: TGTGCCAGCAGCCCGACGACGGGGGAGAACACCGGGGAGCTGTTTTTT. This encodes CASSPTTGENTGELFF. The full variable domain, its missing parts supplied by reference TRBV7-9 and TRBJ2-2, is DTGVSQNPRHKITKRGQNVTFRCDPISEHNRLYWYRQTLGQGPEFLTYFQNEAQLEKSRLLSDRFSAERPKGSFSTLEIQRTEQGDSAMYLCASSPTTGENTGELFFGEGSRLTVL.

The CDR3 sequence is CASSPVGGGGNEQFF. CDR3 in DNA: TGTGCCAGCAGTCCTGTCGGCGGGGGGGGGAATGAGCAGTTCTTC. The genes are TRBV6-6 and TRBJ2-1; 9 bases line up with TRBD2. CDR3 length: 15 residues. The J segment lost 7 bases and the V segment lost 5 bases, leaving 9 bases of the junction unmatched. Germline V gene data show CDR1 as MNHNY and CDR2 as SVGAGI (reference sequence).

This rearrangement joins TRBV2 to TRBJ1-6; a possible D gene is TRBD1 (5 bases). Trimming removed 4 bases from V and 8 bases from J, with 9 bases in between. Germline values: CDR1 SNHLY, CDR2 FYNNEI. The CDR3 spans 13 residues. This CDR3 is CASSGGPYSPLHF. The CDR3 coding sequence is TGTGCCAGCAGTGGGGGCCCCTATTCACCCCTCCACTTT.

The chain links TRBV19 to TRBJ1-2; 8 nucleotides line up with TRBD1. The CDR3 extends over 13 amino acids. J lost 8 bases, V lost 3 bases, and 5 bases had no gene match. Germline V gene data show CDR1 as LNHDA and CDR2 as SQIVND (reference sequence). CDR3 in amino acids: CASSIQGARGYTF. As DNA, the CDR3 is TGTGCCAGTAGTATTCAGGGGGCGCGCGGCTACACCTTC.

This chain links TRBV4-1 with TRBJ2-6, with D perhaps TRBD1 (6 bases). Per the germline V gene, CDR1 is MGHRA and CDR2 is YSYEKL. Deletions cut 0 bases from V and 2 bases from J, with 14 bases between. This CDR3 comprises 18 residues. The DNA of the CDR3 is TGCGCCAGCAGCCAAGAGGGACACCTAGAAGCTGGGGCCAACGTCCTGACTTTC. Translating it yields CASSQEGHLEAGANVLTF.

The rearrangement joins TRBV5-1 to TRBJ1-1; 8 bases align to TRBD1. Germline V gene data show CDR1 as SGHRS and CDR2 as YFSETQ. Losses at the gene ends were 2 bases for V and 1 base for J; bases not matched to a gene: 4. This CDR3 is 15 amino acids long. In nucleotides, the CDR3 is TGCGCCAGCAGCTTCGACAGGGGACAGAACACTGAAGCTTTCTTT. Protein: CASSFDRGQNTEAFF.

The J gene is TRBJ2-4, the V gene TRBV18, with a weak D call TRBD1 (5 bases). CDR1 is KGHSH and CDR2 is LQKENI in the germline V gene. The V and J ends lost 2 bases and 0 bases respectively, with 17 bases between them. The CDR3 consists of 18 residues. For the CDR3, the DNA is TGTGCCAGCTCACCAGGAGACAGCAAAATACTAGCCAAAAACATTCAGTACTTC. This sequence encodes CASSPGDSKILAKNIQYF.

This clone is a singleton in its sample. The V call is TRBV4-3, the J call TRBJ2-1; D perhaps matches TRBD2 (5 bases). This CDR3 has 17 residues. V dropped 3 bases and J dropped 0 bases, with 15 bases sitting between them. Germline-derived CDR1 and CDR2 are LGHNA and YSLEER. CDR3 sequence: CASSQEASTSSYNEQFF. CDR3 DNA sequence: TGCGCCAGCAGCCAGGAAGCCTCCACTAGCTCCTACAATGAGCAGTTCTTC.

The chain has TRBV7-9 and TRBJ2-5, with TRBD2 matching 12 bases. The CDR3 loop spans 15 amino acids. Trimming took 6 bases from V and 4 from J; bases not matched to a gene: 6. The V gene's germline CDR1 is SEHNR and CDR2 FQNEAQ (reference sequence). CDR3 residues: CASRPGLAGSETQYF. The CDR3 nucleotides read TGTGCCAGCAGACCAGGACTAGCGGGATCAGAGACCCAGTACTTC. The whole variable domain, remainder taken from reference TRBV7-9 and TRBJ2-5, is DTGVSQNPRHKITKRGQNVTFRCDPISEHNRLYWYRQTLGQGPEFLTYFQNEAQLEKSRLLSDRFSAERPKGSFSTLEIQRTEQGDSAMYLCASRPGLAGSETQYFGPGTRLLVL.

The CDR3 nucleotides are TGTGCCAGCAGCCTTAGCTATCCCGGGGAGCTGTTTTTT. The encoded protein is CASSLSYPGELFF. The rearrangement uses TRBV9 and TRBJ2-2; D ambiguous. The CDR3 runs 13 residues. CDR1 is SGDLS, CDR2 YYNGEE, per germline. V was shortened by 4 bases and J by 6 bases, with 10 bases between the two germline ends.

J is TRBJ2-5 and V is TRBV5-1; the D gene is possibly TRBD2 (5 bases). Looked up from germline, CDR1 is SGHRS and CDR2 is YFSETQ. V dropped 4 bases and J dropped 5 bases, with 12 bases sitting between them. CDR3 size: 13 residues. The CDR3 reads CASSPDWSETQYF. The DNA for the CDR3 is TGCGCCAGCAGCCCGGACTGGTCGGAGACCCAGTACTTC. Supplemented by reference TRBV5-1 and TRBJ2-5, the full variable domain reads KAGVTQTPRYLIKTRGQQVTLSCSPISGHRSVSWYQQTPGQGLQFLFEYFSETQRNKGNFPGRFSGRQFSNSRSEMNVSTLELGDSALYLCASSPDWSETQYFGPGTRLLVL.